The 13 T cell receptor beta chains presented below share a single source sample, sequenced in a study of blood T cell repertoires in COVID-19. This table comes from immunoSEQ multiplex PCR, and its TCRdb copy is limited to in-frame clones, with some not included. This table holds 250,000 to 350,000 clones, about 85% found once. The sequencing sample was made of PBMCs or T cells enriched from blood (not recorded which). The receptors come from a woman in her twenties or thirties who had recovered from COVID-19.

This clone turned up a few times. The genes are TRBV7-8 and TRBJ1-1, with 8 bases aligning to TRBD1. CDR3 length equals 14 residues. Per the germline V gene, CDR1 is SGHVS and CDR2 is FQNEAQ. V lost 6 bases, J lost 10 bases, and 13 bases stayed unmatched. The CDR3 here is CASSIQGVQTGAFF. CDR3 sequence (DNA): TGTGCCAGCAGTATACAGGGGGTCCAGACAGGAGCTTTCTTT.

V and J are TRBV6-5 and TRBJ1-2; D unresolved. V was clipped by 6 bases and J by 4 bases, with 12 bases between them. This CDR3 has 13 amino acids. In germline, CDR1 is MNHEY, CDR2 SVGAGI. The CDR3 reads CASSPSQAYGYTF. The CDR3 DNA sequence: TGTGCCAGCAGCCCGAGTCAGGCCTATGGCTACACCTTC.

J is TRBJ1-6 and V is TRBV28; 7 positions match TRBD1. The V gene end was trimmed by 3 bases and the J gene end by 0 bases; junction bases not matched to a gene: 11. Germline V gene sequence: CDR1 MDHEN, CDR2 SYDVKM. The CDR3 loop spans 19 amino acids. The CDR3 sequence: CASSFTGVGTSSYNSPLHF. The CDR3 bases are TGTGCCAGCAGTTTTACAGGGGTGGGGACGAGCTCCTATAATTCACCCCTCCACTTT.

Written as DNA, the CDR3 is TGCGCCAGCAGCCAAGGGACAGGAACTCAAGAGACCCAGTACTTC. This translates into CASSQGTGTQETQYF. This chain connects TRBV4-1 to TRBJ2-5, with 7 nucleotides matching TRBD1. With V trimmed by 1 base and J by 2 bases, 4 bases remained unmatched. From germline, CDR1 is MGHRA and CDR2 YSYEKL. The CDR3 has 15 residues.

The sample holds one count of this clone. The rearrangement links TRBV19 to TRBJ1-4; 7 bases agree with TRBD1. With V trimmed by 3 bases and J by 8 bases, 9 bases remained unmatched. Per the germline V gene, CDR1 is LNHDA and CDR2 is SQIVND (reference sequence). The CDR3 totals 15 residues. In nucleotides, the CDR3 is TGTGCCAGTAGTATTGGTCAGGGGGATAGGGAAAAACTGTTTTTT. Its translation: CASSIGQGDREKLFF. The full variable domain, with the rest looked up from reference TRBV19 and TRBJ1-4, is DGGITQSPKYLFRKEGQNVTLSCEQNLNHDAMYWYRQDPGQGLRLIYYSQIVNDFQKGDIAEGYSVSREKKESFPLTVTSAQKNPTAFYLCASSIGQGDREKLFFGSGTQLSVL.

The chain joins TRBV5-1 to TRBJ2-7; 7 nucleotides align to TRBD1. Trimming cost V 3 bases and J 7 bases; bases outside gene matches: 7. CDR3 length: 13 amino acids. In germline, CDR1 is SGHRS, CDR2 YFSETQ. CDR3 residues: CASSWTGTGEQYF. The CDR3 coding sequence is TGCGCCAGCAGCTGGACAGGTACGGGGGAGCAGTACTTC.

The genes are TRBV15 and TRBJ1-4, with 7 bases identical to TRBD1. V was pared by 4 bases and J by 3 bases, with 5 bases of the junction left unmatched. Germline CDR1 LNHNV, CDR2 YYDKDF (reference sequence). The CDR3 runs 15 residues. The CDR3 DNA reads TGTGCCACCAGCACCATGACAGGGTCTAATGAAAAACTGTTTTTT. This encodes CATSTMTGSNEKLFF.

Of note for this clone: This specimen includes other DNA sequences encoding the same CDR3. V and J are TRBV7-8 and TRBJ1-2; no definite D call. CDR3 length equals 14 residues. V was trimmed by 1 base and J by 0 bases, leaving 6 bases between them. Germline V gene lookup returns CDR1 SGHVS and CDR2 FQNEAQ. The CDR3 nucleotides read TGTGCCAGCAGCTTAGACAGAACTAACTATGGCTACACCTTC. As protein: CASSLDRTNYGYTF.

The gene calls are TRBV24-1 and TRBJ2-3; 12 bases are shared with TRBD2. Germline lookup yields CDR1 KGHDR and CDR2 SFDVKD. V was pared by 4 bases and J by 2 bases, with 3 bases of the junction left unmatched. The CDR3 length is 16 residues. The CDR3, as DNA: TGTGCCACCAGTGACCGGACTAGCGGGGACACAGATACGCAGTATTTT. This codes for CATSDRTSGDTDTQYF.

The rearrangement links TRBV5-1 to TRBJ1-6; D is unclear. Germline CDR1 SGHRS, CDR2 YFSETQ. V was trimmed by 2 bases and J by 6 bases, leaving 12 bases between them. The CDR3 is 15 amino acids. The CDR3 DNA reads as TGCGCCAGCAGCTTATCCGGGGATGGTAATTCACCCCTCCACTTT. Protein sequence: CASSLSGDGNSPLHF.

The genes are TRBV3-1 (or the pseudogene TRBV3-2) and TRBJ1-6; D may be TRBD1 (5 bases). The CDR3 contains 15 residues. CDR1 LGHDT and CDR2 YNNKEL come from the germline V gene (reference sequence). Trimming took 3 bases from V and 13 from J, leaving 19 bases between them. DNA for the CDR3: TGTGCCAGCAGCCACCAAAATGCCCGGGGGACTCCCCTCCACTTT. This gives the protein CASSHQNARGTPLHF.

This clone was seen a single time. The rearrangement uses TRBV10-3 and TRBJ1-1; D call uncertain. Germline CDR1 is ENHRY and CDR2 is SYGVKD. The V and J ends lost 11 bases and 1 base respectively, with 23 bases between them. The CDR3 covers 16 residues. As DNA, the CDR3 is TGTGCCTCCAAAGAGCCCCCCGAATACTGGAACACTGAAGCTTTCTTT. The encoded protein is CASKEPPEYWNTEAFF.

The J gene is TRBJ2-1, the V gene TRBV4-1; a weak D match, TRBD2 (7 bases). Trimming took 4 bases from V and 5 from J, leaving 12 bases between them. The CDR3 length is 14 residues. Germline V gives CDR1 MGHRA, CDR2 YSYEKL. CDR3 in DNA: TGCGCCAGCAGCCGGGGGGGCCGGGACAATGAGCAGTTCTTC. Amino acid sequence: CASSRGGRDNEQFF.